The 15 T cell receptor beta chains listed next were all sequenced from one sample in a study of patients and donors after allogeneic stem cell transplantation. MiXCR, applied by TCRdb to the RT-PCR reads, yields one record per CDR3 protein. In the table there are 900,000 to 1,000,000 distinct CDR3 sequences, under 20% of which are singletons. Source material: blood, either unsorted or a sorted T cell fraction (not recorded which). These receptors all come from a human donor who was either an allogeneic HSCT recipient or a stem cell or donor lymphocyte infusion donor (not recorded which). It is not recorded whose cells these are; they may come from a transplant donor.

This clonotype was recorded at least ten times. V gene TRBV5-1 combines with J gene TRBJ1-1; maybe TRBD1 (6 bases). The CDR3 runs 15 residues. V lost 4 bases and J lost 2, with 15 bases in between. From germline, CDR1 is SGHRS and CDR2 YFSETQ. In DNA, the CDR3 is TGCGCCAGCAGCACTCAGGGGACATCAAACACTGAAGCTTTCTTT. Protein product: CASSTQGTSNTEAFF.

The chain is built from TRBV6-5 and TRBJ2-1, with a tentative D call TRBD2 (6 bases). CDR1 is MNHEY and CDR2 is SVGAGI in the germline V gene. Trimming left V 0 bases short and J 8 bases short, with 17 bases between. CDR3 length equals 16 residues. In nucleotides, the CDR3 is TGTGCCAGCAGTTACTCGAGGACCGGGAGATCGGATGAGCAGTTCTTC. This translates into CASSYSRTGRSDEQFF.

This clonotype was counted a few times. This chain uses TRBV4-1 with TRBJ2-3, with D perhaps matching TRBD1 or TRBD2 (6 bases each). CDR3 size: 13 residues. Trimming took off 0 bases at V and 10 bases at J, with 11 bases between the two ends. Germline V CDR1 and CDR2: MGHRA, YSYEKL. CDR3 DNA: TGCGCCAGCAGCCAAGATAATGGGGGGCCGCAGTATTTT. This codes for CASSQDNGGPQYF.

The J gene is TRBJ1-2, the V gene TRBV12-3 or TRBV12-4; D is possibly TRBD1 (6 bases). Trimming took off 3 bases at V and 5 bases at J, with 16 bases between the two ends. CDR3 length: 15 residues. The CDR3 here is CASSFDFNRVYGYTF. Written as DNA, the CDR3 is TGTGCCAGCAGTTTCGATTTTAACAGGGTTTATGGCTACACCTTC.

As to this clonotype: This likely comes from a read error, as the CDR3 has no conserved phenylalanine or tryptophan at its end. The chain links TRBV5-1 to TRBJ2-3; the D gene is possibly TRBD2 (6 bases). Germline V lookup: CDR1 SGHRS, CDR2 YFSETQ. Trimming removed 7 bases from V and 0 bases from J, with 9 bases in between. The CDR3 runs to 13 residues. The CDR3 nucleotides are TGCGCCAGCGCTAGCGCGAGCACAGATACGCAGTATCTT. Translating it yields CASASASTDTQYL.

The chain couples TRBV27 to TRBJ2-7; D perhaps matches TRBD1 (5 bases). The V end was cut by 3 bases, the J end by 6 bases, with 12 bases between. The CDR3 length is 13 residues. Germline CDR1 reads MNHEY; CDR2 reads SMNVEV (reference sequence). The CDR3 DNA is TGTGCCAGCAGTTTCTCGGACATCTCCGAGCAGTACTTC. It is translated as CASSFSDISEQYF.

This clonotype appeared a few times. The genes are TRBV27 and TRBJ1-2; possible D gene TRBD1, 6 bases. The germline V and J ends were trimmed by 8 bases and 4 bases, with 20 bases remaining between them. The germline V gene encodes CDR1 MNHEY and CDR2 SMNVEV (reference sequence). The CDR3 spans 15 residues. CDR3 loop: CASFSLGARGYGYTF. The CDR3 coding sequence is TGTGCCAGCTTTTCCCTGGGGGCCCGGGGCTATGGCTACACCTTC.

This rearrangement joins TRBV7-3 to TRBJ1-1; D remains ambiguous. Trimming took off 0 bases at V and 11 bases at J, with 10 bases between the two ends. This CDR3 spans 12 amino acids. In germline, CDR1 is SGHTA, CDR2 FQGTGA. The CDR3 region is CASSLTGGLAFF. The CDR3 nucleotides read TGTGCCAGCAGCTTAACAGGTGGCTTGGCTTTCTTT.

This clonotype was seen only a few times. The V gene is TRBV20-1, the J gene TRBJ1-5; D remains unclear. V was trimmed by 6 bases and J by 6 bases, leaving 15 bases between them. The CDR3 has 13 amino acids. Germline V gives CDR1 DFQATT, CDR2 SNEGSKA (reference sequence). In DNA, the CDR3 is TGCAGTGCCCAGCTAAGGGCTCTTCAGCCCCAGCATTTT. The encoded protein is CSAQLRALQPQHF.

This clonotype was detected only a few times. The chain recombines TRBV5-1 with TRBJ2-1; D gene unclear. Per germline, CDR1 SGHRS and CDR2 YFSETQ. The ends were cut back, 4 bases at V and 4 bases at J, with 18 bases in the middle. The CDR3 is 16 amino acids. CDR3 residues: CASSLIAGSPYNEQFF. The CDR3 region has the DNA TGCGCCAGCAGCCTAATAGCCGGATCTCCATACAATGAGCAGTTCTTC.

This clonotype was counted between two and nine times. The V and J genes are TRBV29-1 and TRBJ2-1, with 8 bases aligning to TRBD2. J gave up 7 bases and V 3 bases, and 11 bases lay outside the gene matches. This CDR3 is 15 amino acids long. CDR1 and CDR2 (germline): SQVTM, ANQGSEA. The CDR3 sequence is CSVDVSGMGKNEQFF. The DNA of the CDR3 is TGCAGCGTTGATGTTAGCGGGATGGGGAAGAATGAGCAGTTCTTC.

This clonotype has a count of ten or more. The chain employs TRBV12-3 or TRBV12-4 and TRBJ1-1; the D is unclear. This CDR3 spans 12 amino acids. Trimming took 3 bases from V and 11 from J, leaving 13 bases between them. The DNA of the CDR3 is TGTGCCAGCAGTTTGATGACGCGGCGGGCTTTCTTT. Translating gives CASSLMTRRAFF.

The chain couples TRBV29-1 to TRBJ2-1; no definite D call. Germline V gives CDR1 SQVTM, CDR2 ANQGSEA. There are 10 residues in the CDR3. Between the trimmed V and J ends, which lost 5 bases and 7 bases, there was a span of 6 bases. This chain's CDR3 is CSVIPNEQFF. The CDR3 DNA sequence: TGCAGCGTTATACCTAATGAGCAGTTCTTC.

This clonotype was seen many times. The chain has TRBV12-3 or TRBV12-4 and TRBJ1-2; tentatively, D is TRBD1 (5 bases). V lost 3 bases and J 6 bases, leaving 11 bases between the germline ends. The length of the CDR3 is 13 residues. CDR3 nucleotides: TGTGCCAGCAGTTTGGGGCCAATCGATGGCTACACCTTC. Its translation: CASSLGPIDGYTF.

The rearrangement joins TRBV20-1 to TRBJ2-2; 7 nucleotides match TRBD1. The CDR3 is 14 amino acids. Germline loops: CDR1 DFQATT, CDR2 SNEGSKA (reference sequence). Germline trimming cut 5 bases from V and 1 base from J; bases unmatched to any gene: 4. CDR3: CSACRDRNTGELFF. In DNA, the CDR3 is TGCAGTGCTTGCCGGGACAGGAACACCGGGGAGCTGTTTTTT.